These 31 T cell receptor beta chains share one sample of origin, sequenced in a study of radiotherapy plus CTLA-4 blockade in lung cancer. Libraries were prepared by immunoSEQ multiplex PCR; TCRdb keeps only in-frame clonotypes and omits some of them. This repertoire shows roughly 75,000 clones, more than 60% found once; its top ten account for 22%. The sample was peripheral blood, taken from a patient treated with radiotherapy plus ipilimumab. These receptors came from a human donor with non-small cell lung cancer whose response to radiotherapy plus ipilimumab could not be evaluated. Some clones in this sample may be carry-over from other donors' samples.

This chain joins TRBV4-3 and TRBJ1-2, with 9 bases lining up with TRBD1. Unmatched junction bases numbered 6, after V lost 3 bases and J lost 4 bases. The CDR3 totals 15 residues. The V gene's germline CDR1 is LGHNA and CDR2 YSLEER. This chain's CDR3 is CASSQDRGVGYGYTF. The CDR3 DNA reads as TGCGCCAGCAGCCAGGACAGGGGAGTGGGCTATGGCTACACCTTC.

CDR3 amino acids: CASSLGGGLWDTEAFF. CDR3 nucleotide sequence: TGTGCCAGCAGCCTTGGGGGAGGTCTTTGGGACACTGAAGCTTTCTTT. The genes are TRBV9 and TRBJ1-1; tentative D call: TRBD1 (5 bases). V was pared by 4 bases and J by 3 bases, with 19 bases between. Germline V CDR1 and CDR2: SGDLS, YYNGEE. This CDR3 region has 16 residues.

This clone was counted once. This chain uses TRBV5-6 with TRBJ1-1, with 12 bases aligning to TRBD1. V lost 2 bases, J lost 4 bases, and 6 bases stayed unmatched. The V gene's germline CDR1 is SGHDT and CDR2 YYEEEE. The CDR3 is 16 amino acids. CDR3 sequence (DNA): TGTGCCAGCAGCTTACTCGGGACAGGGGGCAGCACTGAAGCTTTCTTT. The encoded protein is CASSLLGTGGSTEAFF. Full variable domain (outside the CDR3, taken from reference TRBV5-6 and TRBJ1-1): DAGVTQSPTHLIKTRGQQVTLRCSPKSGHDTVSWYQQALGQGPQFIFQYYEEEERQRGNFPDRFSGHQFPNYSSELNVNALLLGDSALYLCASSLLGTGGSTEAFFGQGTRLTVV.

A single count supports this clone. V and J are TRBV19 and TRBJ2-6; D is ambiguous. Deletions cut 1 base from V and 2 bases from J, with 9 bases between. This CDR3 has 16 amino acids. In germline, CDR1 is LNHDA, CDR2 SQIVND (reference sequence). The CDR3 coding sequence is TGTGCCAGTAGTATAGGCCTAGTCACTGGGGCCAACGTCCTGACTTTC. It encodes CASSIGLVTGANVLTF.

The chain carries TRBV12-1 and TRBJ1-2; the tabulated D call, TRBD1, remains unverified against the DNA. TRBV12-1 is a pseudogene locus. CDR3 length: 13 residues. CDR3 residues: CASNREAGYGYTF. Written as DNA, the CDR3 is TGTGCCAGCAACAGGGAAGCTGGCTATGGCTACACCTTC.

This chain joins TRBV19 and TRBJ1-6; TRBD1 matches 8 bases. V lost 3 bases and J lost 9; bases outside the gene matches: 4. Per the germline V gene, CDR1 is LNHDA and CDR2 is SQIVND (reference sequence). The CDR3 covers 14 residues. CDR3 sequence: CASSIGRGLSPLHF. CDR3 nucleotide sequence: TGTGCCAGTAGTATCGGCAGGGGGCTTTCACCCCTCCACTTT.

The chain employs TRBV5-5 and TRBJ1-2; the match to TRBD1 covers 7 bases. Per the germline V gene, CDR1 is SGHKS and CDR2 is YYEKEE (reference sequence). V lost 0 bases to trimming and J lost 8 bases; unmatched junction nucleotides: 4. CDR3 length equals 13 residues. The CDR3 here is CASSLGQGIGYTF. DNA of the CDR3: TGTGCCAGCAGCTTGGGACAGGGTATCGGCTACACCTTC.

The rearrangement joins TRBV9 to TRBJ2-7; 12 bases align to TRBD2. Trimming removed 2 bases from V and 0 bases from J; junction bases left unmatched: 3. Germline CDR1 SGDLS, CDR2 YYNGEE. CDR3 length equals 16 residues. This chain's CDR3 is CASSVGLAGFSYEQYF. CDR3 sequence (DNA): TGTGCCAGCAGCGTCGGACTAGCGGGGTTCTCCTACGAGCAGTACTTC.

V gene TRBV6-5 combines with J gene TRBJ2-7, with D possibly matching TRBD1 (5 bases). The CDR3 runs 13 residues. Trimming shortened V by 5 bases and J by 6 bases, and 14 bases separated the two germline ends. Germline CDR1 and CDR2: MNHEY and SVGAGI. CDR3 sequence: CASSEGAGREQYF. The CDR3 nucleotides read TGTGCCAGCAGTGAAGGGGCAGGGCGCGAGCAGTACTTC.

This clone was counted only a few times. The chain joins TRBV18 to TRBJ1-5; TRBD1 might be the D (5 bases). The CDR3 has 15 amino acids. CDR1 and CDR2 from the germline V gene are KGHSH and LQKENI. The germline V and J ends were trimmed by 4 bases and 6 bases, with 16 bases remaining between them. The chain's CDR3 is CASSQAWVGVQPQHF. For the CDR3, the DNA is TGTGCCAGCTCACAGGCGTGGGTAGGGGTTCAGCCCCAGCATTTT.

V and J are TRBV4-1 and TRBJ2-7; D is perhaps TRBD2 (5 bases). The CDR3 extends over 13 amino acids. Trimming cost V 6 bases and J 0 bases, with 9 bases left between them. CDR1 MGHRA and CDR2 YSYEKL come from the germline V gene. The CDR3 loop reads CASSQRGSYEQYF. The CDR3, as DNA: TGCGCCAGCAGTCAACGGGGCTCCTACGAGCAGTACTTC.

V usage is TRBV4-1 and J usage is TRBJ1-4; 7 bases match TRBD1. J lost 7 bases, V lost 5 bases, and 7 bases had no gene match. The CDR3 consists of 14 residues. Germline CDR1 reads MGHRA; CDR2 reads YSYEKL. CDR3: CASSGGTVSEKLFF. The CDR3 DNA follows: TGCGCCAGCAGCGGGGGGACAGTCTCTGAAAAACTGTTTTTT.

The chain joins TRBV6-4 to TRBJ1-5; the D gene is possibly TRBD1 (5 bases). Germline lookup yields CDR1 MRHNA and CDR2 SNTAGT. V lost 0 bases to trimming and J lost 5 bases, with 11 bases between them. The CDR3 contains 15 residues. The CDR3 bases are TGTGCCAGCAGTGACTCCCTCACAGGCGATCAGCCCCAGCATTTT. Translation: CASSDSLTGDQPQHF.

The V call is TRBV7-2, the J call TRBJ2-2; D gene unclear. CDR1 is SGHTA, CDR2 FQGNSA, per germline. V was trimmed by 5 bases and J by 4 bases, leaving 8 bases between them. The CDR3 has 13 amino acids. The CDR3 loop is CASSLGITGELFF. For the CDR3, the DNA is TGTGCCAGCAGCCTGGGCATCACCGGGGAGCTGTTTTTT.

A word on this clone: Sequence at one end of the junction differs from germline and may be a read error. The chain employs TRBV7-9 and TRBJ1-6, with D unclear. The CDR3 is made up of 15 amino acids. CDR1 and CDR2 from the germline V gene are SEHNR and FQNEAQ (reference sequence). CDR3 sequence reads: CVSSPSAGGDSPLHF. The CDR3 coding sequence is TGTGTCAGCAGCCCTTCTGCGGGTGGGGATTCACCCCTCCACTTT.

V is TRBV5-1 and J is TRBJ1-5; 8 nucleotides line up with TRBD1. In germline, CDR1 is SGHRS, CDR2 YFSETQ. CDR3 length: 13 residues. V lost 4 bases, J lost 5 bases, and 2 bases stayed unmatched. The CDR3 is CASSTTGDQPQHF. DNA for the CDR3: TGCGCCAGCAGCACGACAGGGGATCAGCCCCAGCATTTT.

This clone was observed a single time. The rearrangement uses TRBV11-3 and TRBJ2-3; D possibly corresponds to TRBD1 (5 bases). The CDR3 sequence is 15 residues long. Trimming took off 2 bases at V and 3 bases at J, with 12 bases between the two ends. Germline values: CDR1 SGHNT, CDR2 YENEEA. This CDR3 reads CASSLRRGPTDTQYF. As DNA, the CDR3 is TGTGCCAGCAGCTTAAGAAGGGGCCCAACAGATACGCAGTATTTT.

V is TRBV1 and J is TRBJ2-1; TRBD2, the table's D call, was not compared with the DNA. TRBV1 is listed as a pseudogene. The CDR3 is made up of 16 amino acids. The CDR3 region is CTSSQDGSGRPCEQFF. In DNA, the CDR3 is TGCACCAGCAGCCAAGATGGTAGCGGGAGGCCCTGCGAGCAGTTCTTC.

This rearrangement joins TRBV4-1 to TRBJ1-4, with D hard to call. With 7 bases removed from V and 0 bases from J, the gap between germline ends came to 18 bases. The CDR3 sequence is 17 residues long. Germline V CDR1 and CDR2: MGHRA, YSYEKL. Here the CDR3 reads CASMNLYQRATNEKLFF. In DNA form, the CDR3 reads TGCGCCAGCATGAACCTCTATCAACGTGCAACTAATGAAAAACTGTTTTTT.

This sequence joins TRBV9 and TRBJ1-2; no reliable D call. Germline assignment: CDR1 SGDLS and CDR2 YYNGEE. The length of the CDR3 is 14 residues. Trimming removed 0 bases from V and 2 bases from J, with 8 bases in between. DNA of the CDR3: TGTGCCAGCAGCGTAGGAGCAGGCAACTATGGCTACACCTTC. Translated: CASSVGAGNYGYTF.

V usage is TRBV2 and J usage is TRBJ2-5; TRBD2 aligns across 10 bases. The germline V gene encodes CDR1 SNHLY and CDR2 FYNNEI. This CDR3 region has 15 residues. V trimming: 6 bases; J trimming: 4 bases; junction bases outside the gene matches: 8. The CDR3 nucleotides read TGTGCCAGCAGCGGAGGACTAGCGGCCGCAGAGACCCAGTACTTC. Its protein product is CASSGGLAAAETQYF.

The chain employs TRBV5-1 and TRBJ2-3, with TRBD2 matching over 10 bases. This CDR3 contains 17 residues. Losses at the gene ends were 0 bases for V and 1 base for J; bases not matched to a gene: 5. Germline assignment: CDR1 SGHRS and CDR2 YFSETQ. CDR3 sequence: CASSLALGTSGTDTQYF. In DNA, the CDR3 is TGCGCCAGCAGCTTGGCCCTTGGGACTAGCGGCACAGATACGCAGTATTTT.

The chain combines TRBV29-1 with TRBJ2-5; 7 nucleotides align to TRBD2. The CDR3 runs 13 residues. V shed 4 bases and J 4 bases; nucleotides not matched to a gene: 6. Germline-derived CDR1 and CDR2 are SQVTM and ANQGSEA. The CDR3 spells CSVVTSGGETQYF. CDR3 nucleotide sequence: TGCAGCGTTGTAACATCGGGAGGAGAGACCCAGTACTTC. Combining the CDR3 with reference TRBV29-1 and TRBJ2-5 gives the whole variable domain SAVISQKPSRDICQRGTSLTIQCQVDSQVTMMFWYRQQPGQSLTLIATANQGSEATYESGFVIDKFPISRPNLTFSTLTVSNMSPEDSSIYLCSVVTSGGETQYFGPGTRLLVL.

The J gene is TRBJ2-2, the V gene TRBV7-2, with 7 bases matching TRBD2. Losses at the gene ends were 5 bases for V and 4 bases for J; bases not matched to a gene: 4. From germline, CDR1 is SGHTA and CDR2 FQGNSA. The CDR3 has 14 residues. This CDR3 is CASSPTSFTGELFF. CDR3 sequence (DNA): TGTGCCAGCAGCCCGACTAGCTTCACCGGGGAGCTGTTTTTT.

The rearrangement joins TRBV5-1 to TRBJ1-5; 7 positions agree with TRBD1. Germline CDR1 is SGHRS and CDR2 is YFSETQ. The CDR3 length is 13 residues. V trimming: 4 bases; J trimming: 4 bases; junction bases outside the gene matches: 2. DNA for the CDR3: TGCGCCAGCAGCCAGGGACAGAATCAGCCCCAGCATTTT. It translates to CASSQGQNQPQHF.

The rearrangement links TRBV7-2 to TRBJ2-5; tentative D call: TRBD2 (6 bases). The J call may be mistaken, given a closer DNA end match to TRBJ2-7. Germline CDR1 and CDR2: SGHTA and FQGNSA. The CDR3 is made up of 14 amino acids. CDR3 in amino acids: CASSRGGVSYEQYF. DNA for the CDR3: TGTGCCAGCAGCCGCGGCGGGGTCTCCTACGAGCAGTACTTC.

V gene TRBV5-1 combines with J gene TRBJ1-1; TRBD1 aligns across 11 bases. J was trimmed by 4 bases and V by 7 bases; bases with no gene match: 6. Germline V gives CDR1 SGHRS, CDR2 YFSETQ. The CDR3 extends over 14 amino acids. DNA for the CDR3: TGCGCCAGCGGGGGACAGGGGGGCGGCACTGAAGCTTTCTTT. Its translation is CASGGQGGGTEAFF.

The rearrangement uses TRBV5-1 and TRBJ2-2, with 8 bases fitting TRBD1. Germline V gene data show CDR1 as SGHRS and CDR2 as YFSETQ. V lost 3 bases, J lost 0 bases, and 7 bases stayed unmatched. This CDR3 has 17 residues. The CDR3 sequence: CASSWTGTGSNTGELFF. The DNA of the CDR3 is TGCGCCAGCAGCTGGACCGGGACAGGATCGAACACCGGGGAGCTGTTTTTT.

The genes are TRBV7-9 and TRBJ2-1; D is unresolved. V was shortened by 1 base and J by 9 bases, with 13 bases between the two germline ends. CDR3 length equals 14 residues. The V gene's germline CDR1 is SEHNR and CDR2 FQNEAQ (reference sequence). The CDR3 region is CASSLEFRAGEQFF. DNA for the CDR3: TGTGCCAGCAGCTTAGAGTTCCGAGCCGGTGAGCAGTTCTTC.

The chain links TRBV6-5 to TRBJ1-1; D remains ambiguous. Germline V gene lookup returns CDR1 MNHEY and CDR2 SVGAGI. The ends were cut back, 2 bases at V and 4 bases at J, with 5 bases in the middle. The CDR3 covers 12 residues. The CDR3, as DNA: TGTGCCAGCAGTTACGGAGGCACTGAAGCTTTCTTT. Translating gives CASSYGGTEAFF.

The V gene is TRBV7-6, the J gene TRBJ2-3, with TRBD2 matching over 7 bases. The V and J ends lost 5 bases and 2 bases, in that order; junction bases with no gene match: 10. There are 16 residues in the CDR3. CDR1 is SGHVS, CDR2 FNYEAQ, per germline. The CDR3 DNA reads TGTGCCAGCAGCCCCGTTGGGGGGGGAGTCACAGATACGCAGTATTTT. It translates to CASSPVGGGVTDTQYF.